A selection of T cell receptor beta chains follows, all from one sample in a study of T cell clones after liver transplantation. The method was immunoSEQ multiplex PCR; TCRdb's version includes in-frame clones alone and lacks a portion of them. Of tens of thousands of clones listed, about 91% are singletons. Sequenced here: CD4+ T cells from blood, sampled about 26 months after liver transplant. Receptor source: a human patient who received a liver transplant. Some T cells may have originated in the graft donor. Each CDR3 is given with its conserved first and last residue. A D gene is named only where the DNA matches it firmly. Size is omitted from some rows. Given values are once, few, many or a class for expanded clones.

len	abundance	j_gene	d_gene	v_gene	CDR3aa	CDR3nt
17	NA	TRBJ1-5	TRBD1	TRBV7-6	CASSPQAGTGLNQPQHF	TGTGCCAGCAGCCCCCAAGCCGGGACAGGGTTGAATCAGCCCCAGCATTTT
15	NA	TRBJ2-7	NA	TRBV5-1	CASSLSQAGAYEQYF	TGCGCCAGCAGCTTGTCCCAAGCAGGGGCCTACGAGCAGTACTTC
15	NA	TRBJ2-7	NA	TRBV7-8	CASSPPGPVSAEQYF	TGTGCCAGCAGCCCCCCCGGCCCCGTGTCTGCCGAGCAGTACTTC
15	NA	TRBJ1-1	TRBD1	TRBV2	CASSDPGGANTEAFF	TGTGCCAGCAGTGACCCAGGGGGGGCTAACACTGAAGCTTTCTTT
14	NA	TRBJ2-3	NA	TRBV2	CASSMRASTDTQYF	TGTGCCAGCTCGATGAGAGCTAGCACAGATACGCAGTATTTT
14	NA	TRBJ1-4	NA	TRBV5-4	CASSRTGMDEKLFF	TGTGCCAGCAGCAGAACAGGGATGGATGAAAAACTGTTTTTT
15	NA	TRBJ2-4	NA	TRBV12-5	CASGWGDREGNIQYF	TGTGCTAGTGGTTGGGGGGACAGAGAGGGAAACATTCAGTACTTC
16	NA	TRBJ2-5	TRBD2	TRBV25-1	CASTVGGAGGRETQYF	TGTGCCAGCACCGTGGGGGGAGCGGGAGGCCGGGAGACCCAGTACTTC
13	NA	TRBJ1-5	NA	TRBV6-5	CASSDGGFQPQHF	TGTGCCAGCAGTGACGGGGGGTTTCAGCCCCAGCATTTT
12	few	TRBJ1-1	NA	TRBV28	CASSEGNTEAFF	TGTGCCAGCAGTGAGGGGAACACTGAAGCTTTCTTT
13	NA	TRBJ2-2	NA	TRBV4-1	CASSQIIGGELFF	TGCGCCAGCAGCCAAATAATCGGCGGGGAGCTGTTTTTT
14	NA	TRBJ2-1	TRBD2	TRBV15	CATSRQAGDNEQFF	TGTGCCACCAGCAGACAAGCGGGAGACAATGAGCAGTTCTTC
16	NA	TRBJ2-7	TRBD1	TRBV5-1	CASSPSPGQGPNEQYF	TGCGCCAGCAGCCCATCCCCGGGACAGGGTCCCAACGAGCAGTACTTC
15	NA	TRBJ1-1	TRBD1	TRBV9	CASSGYRGARTEAFF	TGTGCCAGCAGCGGGTACAGGGGAGCGAGAACTGAAGCTTTCTTT
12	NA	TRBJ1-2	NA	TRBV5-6	CASTDGTYGYTF	TGTGCCAGCACAGACGGGACCTATGGCTACACCTTC
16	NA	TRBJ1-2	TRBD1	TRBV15	CATSSRPGQGDYGYTF	TGTGCCACCAGCAGCAGACCGGGACAGGGTGACTATGGCTACACCTTC
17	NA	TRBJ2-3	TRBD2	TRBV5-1	CASCIALAGGPVDTQYF	TGCGCCAGTTGCATTGCGCTAGCGGGAGGGCCGGTAGATACGCAGTATTTT
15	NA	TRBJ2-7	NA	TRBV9	CASSVEARGIYEQYF	TGTGCCAGCAGCGTAGAGGCCCGAGGAATATACGAGCAGTACTTC
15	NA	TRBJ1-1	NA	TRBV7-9	CASSPELYGNTEAFF	TGTGCCAGCAGCCCTGAGCTATATGGGAACACTGAAGCTTTCTTT
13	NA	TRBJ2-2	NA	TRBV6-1	CASIPTGPGELFF	TGTGCCTCTATCCCGACAGGTCCCGGGGAGCTGTTTTTT
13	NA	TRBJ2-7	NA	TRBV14	CASSPTDSYEQYF	TGTGCCAGCAGCCCCACAGATTCCTACGAGCAGTACTTC
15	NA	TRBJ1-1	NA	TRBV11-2	CASSSTGLTNTEAFF	TGTGCCAGCAGCTCAACAGGGTTGACGAACACTGAAGCTTTCTTT
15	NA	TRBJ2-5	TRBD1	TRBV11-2	CASSPGTGVTETQYF	TGTGCCAGCAGCCCCGGGACAGGGGTCACAGAGACCCAGTACTTC
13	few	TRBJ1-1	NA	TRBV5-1	CASSIRVNTEAFF	TGCGCCAGCAGCATCAGGGTGAACACTGAAGCTTTCTTT
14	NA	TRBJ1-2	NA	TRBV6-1	CASSEGPEFYGYTF	TGTGCCAGCAGTGAGGGCCCGGAGTTCTATGGCTACACCTTC
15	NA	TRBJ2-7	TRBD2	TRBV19	CASSTETSRTYEQYF	TGTGCCAGTAGTACGGAGACTAGCAGGACCTACGAGCAGTACTTC
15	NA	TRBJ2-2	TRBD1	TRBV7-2	CASSRDRGATGELFF	TGTGCCAGCAGCCGGGACAGGGGGGCAACCGGGGAGCTGTTTTTT
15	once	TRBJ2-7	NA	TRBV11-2	CASSSPSRAGAGQYF	TGTGCCAGCAGCTCCCCTTCTAGAGCGGGTGCGGGGCAGTACTTC
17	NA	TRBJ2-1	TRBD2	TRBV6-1	CASSEVVAGGPWDEQFF	TGTGCCAGCAGTGAGGTAGTAGCGGGAGGGCCCTGGGATGAGCAGTTCTTC
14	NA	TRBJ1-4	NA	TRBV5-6	CASSRVATNEKLFF	TGTGCCAGCAGCAGGGTCGCAACTAATGAAAAACTGTTTTTT
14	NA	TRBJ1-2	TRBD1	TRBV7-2	CASSRDRTNYGYTF	TGTGCCAGCAGCCGGGACAGAACTAACTATGGCTACACCTTC
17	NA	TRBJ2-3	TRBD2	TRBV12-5	CASGLGILAGGSDTQYF	TGTGCTAGTGGTTTGGGAATACTAGCGGGAGGGTCAGATACGCAGTATTTT
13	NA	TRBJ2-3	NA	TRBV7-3	CASSLTVDDTQYF	TGTGCCAGCAGCTTAACGGTCGACGATACGCAGTATTTT
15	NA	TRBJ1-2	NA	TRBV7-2	CASSLWGRANYGYTF	TGTGCCAGCAGCTTATGGGGACGAGCTAACTATGGCTACACCTTC
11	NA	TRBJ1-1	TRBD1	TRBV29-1	CSLGTGGRAFF	TGCAGCCTTGGGACAGGGGGAAGAGCTTTCTTT
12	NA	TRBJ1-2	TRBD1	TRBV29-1	CSARTGGPGYTF	TGCAGCGCCCGCACAGGGGGTCCTGGCTACACCTTC
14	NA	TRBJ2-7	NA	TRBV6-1	CASQSRGPTYEQYF	TGTGCCAGCCAGTCCCGGGGACCGACCTACGAGCAGTACTTC
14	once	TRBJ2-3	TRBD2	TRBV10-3	CAIKASGATDTQYF	TGTGCCATCAAAGCTAGCGGGGCCACAGATACGCAGTATTTT
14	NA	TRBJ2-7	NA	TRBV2	CASSEAGGRGEQYF	TGTGCCAGCAGTGAAGCTGGGGGCCGGGGCGAGCAGTACTTC
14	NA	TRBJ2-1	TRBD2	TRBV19	CASSGSGSQNEQFF	TGTGCCAGTAGTGGTAGCGGGAGCCAAAATGAGCAGTTCTTC
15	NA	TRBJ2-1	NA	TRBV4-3	CASSQNSGRYNEQFF	TGCGCCAGCAGCCAAAACTCCGGTCGCTACAATGAGCAGTTCTTC
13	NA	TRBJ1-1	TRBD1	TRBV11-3	CASSFTGDTEAFF	TGTGCCAGCAGCTTCACAGGGGACACTGAAGCTTTCTTT
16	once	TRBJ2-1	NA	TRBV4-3	CASSQLQGATYNEQFF	TGCGCCAGCAGCCAATTACAGGGTGCTACATACAATGAGCAGTTCTTC
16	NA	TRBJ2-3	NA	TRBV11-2	CASSERLARGTDTQYF	TGTGCCAGCAGCGAACGGCTAGCGAGGGGCACAGATACGCAGTATTTT
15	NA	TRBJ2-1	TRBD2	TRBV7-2	CASSSNSERGGEQFF	TGTGCCAGCAGCTCCAATTCGGAGCGGGGGGGGGAGCAGTTCTTC
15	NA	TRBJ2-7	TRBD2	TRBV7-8	CASSPRPLATYEQYF	TGTGCCAGCAGCCCCCGGCCACTAGCGACCTACGAGCAGTACTTC
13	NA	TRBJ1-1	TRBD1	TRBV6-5	CASSLDRASEAFF	TGTGCCAGCAGTCTTGACAGGGCTAGTGAAGCTTTCTTT
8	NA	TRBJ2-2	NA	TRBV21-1	CASGELFF	TGTGCCAGCGGGGAGCTGTTTTTT
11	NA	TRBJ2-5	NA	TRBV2	CASSAGETQYF	TGTGCCAGCAGCGCGGGGGAGACCCAGTACTTC
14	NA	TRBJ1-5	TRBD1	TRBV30	CAWSGQGMGQPQHF	TGTGCCTGGAGTGGACAGGGTATGGGTCAGCCCCAGCATTTT
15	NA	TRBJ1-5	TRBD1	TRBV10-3	CAISEGQGGNQPQHF	TGTGCCATCAGCGAGGGACAGGGTGGGAATCAGCCCCAGCATTTT
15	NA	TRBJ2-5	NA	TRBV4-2	CASSQGVSAGETQYF	TGTGCCAGCAGCCAAGGGGTTTCGGCTGGCGAGACCCAGTACTTC
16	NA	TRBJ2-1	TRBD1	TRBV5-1	CASSLGGTGVYNEQFF	TGCGCCAGCAGCTTGGGAGGGACAGGGGTCTACAATGAGCAGTTCTTC
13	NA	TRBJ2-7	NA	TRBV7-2	CASSLEPLGEQYF	TGTGCCAGCAGCTTAGAACCCTTGGGGGAGCAGTACTTC